The clone carrying this TCR beta chain was recorded once. TCRdb's table, derived via immunoSEQ multiplex PCR, lists solely in-frame clones and lacks some. Of over 2,000,000 clones detected, 85% to 95% appear once; the ten largest clones hold about 1.6%. Naive CD8 cells, CD45RO-negative and positively selected for CCR7, excluded terminally differentiated effector memory CD45RA+ cells. The sample comes from a study of shared clonotypes between healthy human individuals. In germline, CDR1 is SGHRS, CDR2 YFSETQ. The germline V and J ends were trimmed by 2 bases and 5 bases, with 16 bases remaining between them. The CDR3 runs 15 residues.

This chain uses TRBV5-1 with TRBJ2-5; tentative D call: TRBD1 (5 bases). The origin of this receptor is a man between 18 and 29 years old in good health. Some clones in this sample may be carry-over from other donors' samples. Sequencing was carried out using naive CD8+ T cells from PBMCs. For the CDR3, the DNA is TGCGCCAGCAGCTTTTACAGGTCATCTGGGGAGACCCAGTACTTC. Translating gives CASSFYRSSGETQYF. Full variable domain (remainder filled in from reference TRBV5-1 and TRBJ2-5): KAGVTQTPRYLIKTRGQQVTLSCSPISGHRSVSWYQQTPGQGLQFLFEYFSETQRNKGNFPGRFSGRQFSNSRSEMNVSTLELGDSALYLCASSFYRSSGETQYFGPGTRLLVL.